This T cell receptor beta chain emerged from a study of T cell changes during pregnancy in multiple sclerosis. The CDR3 has 15 amino acids. J lost 2 bases, V lost 4 bases, and 7 bases had no gene match. Germline V gives CDR1 MNHNS, CDR2 SASEGT. Libraries were prepared by immunoSEQ multiplex PCR; TCRdb keeps only in-frame clonotypes and omits some of them. The sample includes approximately 50,000 clones, around 93% of them seen just once. This rearrangement joins TRBV6-1 to TRBJ1-2, with 7 bases fitting TRBD1. Sequencing used CD8+ T cells from peripheral blood mononuclear cells, obtained after pregnancy. This TCR derives from a female donor with multiple sclerosis, enrolled in a pregnancy study. The CDR3 DNA reads as TGTGCCAGCAGTGGAACAGGGGCGGCAAACTATGGCTACACCTTC. It yields the protein CASSGTGAANYGYTF.